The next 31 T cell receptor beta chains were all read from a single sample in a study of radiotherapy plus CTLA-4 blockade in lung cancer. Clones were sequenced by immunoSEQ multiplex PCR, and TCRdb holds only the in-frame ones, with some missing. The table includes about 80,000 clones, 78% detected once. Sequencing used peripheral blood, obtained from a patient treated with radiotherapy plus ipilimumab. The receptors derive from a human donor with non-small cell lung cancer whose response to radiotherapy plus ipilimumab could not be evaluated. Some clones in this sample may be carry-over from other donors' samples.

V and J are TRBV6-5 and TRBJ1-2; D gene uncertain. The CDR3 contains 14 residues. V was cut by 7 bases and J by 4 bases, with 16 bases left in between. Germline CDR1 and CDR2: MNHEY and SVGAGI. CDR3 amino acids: CASILILAGYGYTF. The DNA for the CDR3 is TGTGCCAGCATTCTCATCTTGGCTGGCTATGGCTACACCTTC.

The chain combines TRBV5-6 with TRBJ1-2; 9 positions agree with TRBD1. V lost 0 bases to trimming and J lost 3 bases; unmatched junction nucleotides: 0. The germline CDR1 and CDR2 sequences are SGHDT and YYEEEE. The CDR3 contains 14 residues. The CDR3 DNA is TGTGCCAGCAGCTTGGACAGGGGGCACTATGGCTACACCTTC. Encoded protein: CASSLDRGHYGYTF.

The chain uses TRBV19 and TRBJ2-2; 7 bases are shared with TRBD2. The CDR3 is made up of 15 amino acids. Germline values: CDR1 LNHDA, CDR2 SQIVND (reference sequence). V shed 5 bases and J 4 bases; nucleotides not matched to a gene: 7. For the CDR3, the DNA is TGTGCCAGTAGTTGGTCTAGCGGACCCACCGGGGAGCTGTTTTTT. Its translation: CASSWSSGPTGELFF.

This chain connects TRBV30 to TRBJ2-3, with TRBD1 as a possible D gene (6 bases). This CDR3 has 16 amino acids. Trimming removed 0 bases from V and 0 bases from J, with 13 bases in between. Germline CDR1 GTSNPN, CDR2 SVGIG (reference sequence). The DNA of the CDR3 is TGTGCCTGGAGTGTACCAGGGGCGACTAGCACAGATACGCAGTATTTT. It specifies CAWSVPGATSTDTQYF.

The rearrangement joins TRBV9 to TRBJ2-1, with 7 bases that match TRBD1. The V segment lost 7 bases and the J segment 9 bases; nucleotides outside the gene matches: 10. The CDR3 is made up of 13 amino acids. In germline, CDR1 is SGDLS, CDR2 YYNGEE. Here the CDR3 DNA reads TGTGCCAGCCCCCCCCAGGGGGAGCGTGAGCAGTTCTTC. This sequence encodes CASPPQGEREQFF.

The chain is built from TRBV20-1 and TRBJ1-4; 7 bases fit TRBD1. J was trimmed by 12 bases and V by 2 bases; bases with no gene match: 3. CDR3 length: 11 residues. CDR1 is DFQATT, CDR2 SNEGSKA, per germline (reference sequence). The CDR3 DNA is TGCAGTGCTAGACAAGACAGGGAACTGTTTTTT. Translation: CSARQDRELFF.

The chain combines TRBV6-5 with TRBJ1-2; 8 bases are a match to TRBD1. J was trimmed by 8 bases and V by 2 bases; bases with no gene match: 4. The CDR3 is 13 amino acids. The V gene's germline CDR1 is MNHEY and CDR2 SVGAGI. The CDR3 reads CASSYRQGSGYTF. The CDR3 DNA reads TGTGCCAGCAGTTACCGACAGGGGTCGGGCTACACCTTC.

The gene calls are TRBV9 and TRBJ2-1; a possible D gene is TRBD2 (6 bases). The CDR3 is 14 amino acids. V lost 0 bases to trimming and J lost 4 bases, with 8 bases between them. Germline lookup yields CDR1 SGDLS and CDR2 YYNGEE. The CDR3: CASSVEDYYNEQFF. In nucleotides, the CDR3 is TGTGCCAGCAGCGTAGAGGACTATTACAATGAGCAGTTCTTC.

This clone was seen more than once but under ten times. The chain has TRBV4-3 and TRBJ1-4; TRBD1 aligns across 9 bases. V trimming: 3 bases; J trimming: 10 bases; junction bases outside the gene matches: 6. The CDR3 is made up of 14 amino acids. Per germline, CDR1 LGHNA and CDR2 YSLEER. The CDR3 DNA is TGCGCCAGCAGCCAGGACAGGGGCGGAGGAAAACTGTTTTTT. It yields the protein CASSQDRGGGKLFF.

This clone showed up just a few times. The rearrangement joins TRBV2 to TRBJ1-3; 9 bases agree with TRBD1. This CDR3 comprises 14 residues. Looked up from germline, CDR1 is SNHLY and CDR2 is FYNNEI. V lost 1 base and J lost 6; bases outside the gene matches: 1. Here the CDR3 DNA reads TGTGCCAGCAGTGAAGGACAGGGGGTAAACACCATATATTTT. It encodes CASSEGQGVNTIYF.

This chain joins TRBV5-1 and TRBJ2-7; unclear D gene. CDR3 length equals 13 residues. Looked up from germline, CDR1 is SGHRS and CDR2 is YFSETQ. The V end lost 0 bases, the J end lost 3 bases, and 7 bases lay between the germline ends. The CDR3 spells CASSLAAGYEQYF. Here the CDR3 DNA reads TGCGCCAGCAGCTTGGCGGCAGGCTACGAGCAGTACTTC.

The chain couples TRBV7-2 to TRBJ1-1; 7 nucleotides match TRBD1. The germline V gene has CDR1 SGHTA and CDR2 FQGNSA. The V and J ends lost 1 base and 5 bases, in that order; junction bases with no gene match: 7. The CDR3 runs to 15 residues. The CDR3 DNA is TGTGCCAGCAGCTTAGTAGGCAGGGGGGCGACTGAAGCTTTCTTT. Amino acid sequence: CASSLVGRGATEAFF.

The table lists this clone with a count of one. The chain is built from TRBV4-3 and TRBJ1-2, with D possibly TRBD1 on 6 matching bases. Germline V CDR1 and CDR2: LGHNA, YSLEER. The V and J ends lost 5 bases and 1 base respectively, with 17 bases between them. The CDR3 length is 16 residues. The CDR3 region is CASSFGQGSYNYGYTF. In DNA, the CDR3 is TGCGCCAGCAGCTTTGGTCAGGGGTCGTATAACTATGGCTACACCTTC.

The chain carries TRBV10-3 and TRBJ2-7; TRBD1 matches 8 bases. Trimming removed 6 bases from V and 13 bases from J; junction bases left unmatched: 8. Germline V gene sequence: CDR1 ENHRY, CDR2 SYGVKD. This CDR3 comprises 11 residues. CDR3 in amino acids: CAIRVGDRSYF. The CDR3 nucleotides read TGTGCCATCAGGGTGGGGGACAGGAGCTACTTC.

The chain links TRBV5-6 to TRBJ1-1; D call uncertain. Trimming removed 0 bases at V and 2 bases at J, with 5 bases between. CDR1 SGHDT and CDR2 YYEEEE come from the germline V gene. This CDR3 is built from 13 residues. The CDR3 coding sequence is TGTGCCAGCAGCTTGGCCGTTAACACTGAAGCTTTCTTT. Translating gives CASSLAVNTEAFF.

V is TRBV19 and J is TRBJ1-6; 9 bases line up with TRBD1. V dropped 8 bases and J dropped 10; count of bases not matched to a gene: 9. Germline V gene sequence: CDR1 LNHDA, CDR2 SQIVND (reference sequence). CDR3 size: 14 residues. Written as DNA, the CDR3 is TGTGCCAGTGCTCTCGGACAGGGGAGCTCACCCCTCCACTTT. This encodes CASALGQGSSPLHF.

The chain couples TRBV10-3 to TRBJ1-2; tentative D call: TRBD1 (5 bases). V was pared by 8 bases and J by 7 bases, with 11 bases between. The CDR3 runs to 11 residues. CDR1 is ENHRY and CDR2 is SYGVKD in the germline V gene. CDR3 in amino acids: CAIGREGGYTF. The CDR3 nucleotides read TGTGCCATCGGCAGGGAGGGTGGCTACACCTTC.

The CDR3 DNA reads TGCAGCGCTGCCGGGACAGTTTACAATGAGCAGTTCTTC. Translated: CSAAGTVYNEQFF. The gene calls are TRBV29-1 and TRBJ2-1; 7 nucleotides align to TRBD1. CDR1 is SQVTM, CDR2 ANQGSEA, per germline. This CDR3 spans 13 amino acids. The V segment lost 7 bases and the J segment 4 bases; nucleotides outside the gene matches: 7.

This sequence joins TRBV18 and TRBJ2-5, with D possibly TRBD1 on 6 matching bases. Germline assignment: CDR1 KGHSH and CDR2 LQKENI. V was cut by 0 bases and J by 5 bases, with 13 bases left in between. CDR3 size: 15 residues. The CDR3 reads CASSPPSRTEETQYF. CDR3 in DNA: TGTGCCAGCTCACCACCCTCGAGGACAGAGGAGACCCAGTACTTC.

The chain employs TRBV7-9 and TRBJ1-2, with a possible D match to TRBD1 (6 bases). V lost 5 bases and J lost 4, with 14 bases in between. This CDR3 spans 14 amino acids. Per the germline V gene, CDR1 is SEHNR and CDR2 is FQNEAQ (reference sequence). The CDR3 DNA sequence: TGTGCCAGCAGCCGACTTGGGGGCAGCTATGGCTACACCTTC. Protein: CASSRLGGSYGYTF.

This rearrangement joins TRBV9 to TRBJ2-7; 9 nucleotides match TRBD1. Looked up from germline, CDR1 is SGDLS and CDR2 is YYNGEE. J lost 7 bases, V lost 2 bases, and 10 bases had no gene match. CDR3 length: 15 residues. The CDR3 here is CASSVSGQGSGEQYF. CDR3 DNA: TGTGCCAGCAGCGTGTCCGGACAGGGGAGCGGGGAGCAGTACTTC.

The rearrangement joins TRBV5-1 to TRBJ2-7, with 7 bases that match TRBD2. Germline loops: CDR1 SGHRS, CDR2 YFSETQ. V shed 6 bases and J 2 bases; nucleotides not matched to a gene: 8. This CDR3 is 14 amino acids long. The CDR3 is CASTDLSGPYEQYF. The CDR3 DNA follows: TGCGCCAGCACCGACCTTAGCGGGCCCTACGAGCAGTACTTC. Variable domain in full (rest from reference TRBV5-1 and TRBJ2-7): KAGVTQTPRYLIKTRGQQVTLSCSPISGHRSVSWYQQTPGQGLQFLFEYFSETQRNKGNFPGRFSGRQFSNSRSEMNVSTLELGDSALYLCASTDLSGPYEQYFGPGTRLTVT.

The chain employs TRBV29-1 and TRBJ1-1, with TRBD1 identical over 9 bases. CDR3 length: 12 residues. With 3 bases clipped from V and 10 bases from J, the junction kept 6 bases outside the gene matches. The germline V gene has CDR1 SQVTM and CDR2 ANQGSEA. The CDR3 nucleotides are TGCAGCGTTGAGGGACAGGGCGGGGGAGCTTTCTTT. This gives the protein CSVEGQGGGAFF.

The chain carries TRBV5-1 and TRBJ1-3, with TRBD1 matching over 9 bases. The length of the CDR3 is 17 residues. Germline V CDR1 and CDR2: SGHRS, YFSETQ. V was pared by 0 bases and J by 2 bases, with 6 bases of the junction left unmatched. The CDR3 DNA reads TGCGCCAGCAGCTTGGGTGGGACAGGGCCTCCTGGAAACACCATATATTTT. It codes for CASSLGGTGPPGNTIYF.

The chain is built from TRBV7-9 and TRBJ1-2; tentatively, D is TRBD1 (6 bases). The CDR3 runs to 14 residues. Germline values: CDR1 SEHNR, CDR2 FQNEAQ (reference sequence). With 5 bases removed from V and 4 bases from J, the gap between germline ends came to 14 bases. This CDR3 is CASSAQQGRYGYTF. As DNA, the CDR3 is TGTGCCAGCAGCGCCCAACAGGGCCGCTATGGCTACACCTTC.

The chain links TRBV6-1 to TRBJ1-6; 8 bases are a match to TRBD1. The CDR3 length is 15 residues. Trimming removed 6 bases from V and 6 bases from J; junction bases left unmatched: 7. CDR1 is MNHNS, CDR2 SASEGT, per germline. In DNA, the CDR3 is TGTGCCAGCAGCACAATGACAGGGGTTAATTCACCCCTCCACTTT. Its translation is CASSTMTGVNSPLHF.

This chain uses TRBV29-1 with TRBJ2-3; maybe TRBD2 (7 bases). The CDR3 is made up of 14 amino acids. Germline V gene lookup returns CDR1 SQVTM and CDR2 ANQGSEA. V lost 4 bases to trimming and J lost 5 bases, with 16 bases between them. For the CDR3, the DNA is TGCAGCGTTGGGTGGCAGGGGAGGGAAGATACGCAGTATTTT. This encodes CSVGWQGREDTQYF.

The CDR3 DNA is TGTGCCAGCAGCTTAGGGACTTCCCGTCTTAACACCGGGGAGCTGTTTTTT. This gives the protein CASSLGTSRLNTGELFF. This sequence joins TRBV7-9 and TRBJ2-2; tentatively, D is TRBD2 (5 bases). The CDR3 is made up of 17 amino acids. Trimming took 1 base from V and 2 from J, leaving 14 bases between them. The germline CDR1 and CDR2 sequences are SEHNR and FQNEAQ (reference sequence). The whole variable domain, filled in from reference TRBV7-9 and TRBJ2-2, reads DTGVSQNPRHKITKRGQNVTFRCDPISEHNRLYWYRQTLGQGPEFLTYFQNEAQLEKSRLLSDRFSAERPKGSFSTLEIQRTEQGDSAMYLCASSLGTSRLNTGELFFGEGSRLTVL.

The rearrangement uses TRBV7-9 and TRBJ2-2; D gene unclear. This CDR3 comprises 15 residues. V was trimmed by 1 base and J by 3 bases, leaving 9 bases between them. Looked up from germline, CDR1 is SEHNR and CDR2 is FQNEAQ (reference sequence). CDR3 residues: CASSLGSGDTGELFF. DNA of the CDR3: TGTGCCAGCAGCTTAGGGTCAGGTGACACCGGGGAGCTGTTTTTT.

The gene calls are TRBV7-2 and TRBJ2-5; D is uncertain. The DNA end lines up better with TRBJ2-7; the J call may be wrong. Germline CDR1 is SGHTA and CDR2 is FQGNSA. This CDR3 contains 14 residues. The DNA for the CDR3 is TGTGCCAGCACCGTTTCGTCGGTTTTGTCCGAGCAGTACTTC. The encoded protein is CASTVSSVLSEQYF.

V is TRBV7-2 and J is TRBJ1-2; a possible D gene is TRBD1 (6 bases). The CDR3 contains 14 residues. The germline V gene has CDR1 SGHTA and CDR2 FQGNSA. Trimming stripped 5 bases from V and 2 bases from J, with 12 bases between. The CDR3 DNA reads TGTGCCAGCAGCGGCCGGGACAAGAACTATGGCTACACCTTC. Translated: CASSGRDKNYGYTF. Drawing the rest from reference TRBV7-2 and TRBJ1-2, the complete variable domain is GAGVSQSPSNKVTEKGKDVELRCDPISGHTALYWYRQSLGQGLEFLIYFQGNSAPDKSGLPSDRFSAERTGGSVSTLTIQRTQQEDSAVYLCASSGRDKNYGYTFGSGTRLTVV.